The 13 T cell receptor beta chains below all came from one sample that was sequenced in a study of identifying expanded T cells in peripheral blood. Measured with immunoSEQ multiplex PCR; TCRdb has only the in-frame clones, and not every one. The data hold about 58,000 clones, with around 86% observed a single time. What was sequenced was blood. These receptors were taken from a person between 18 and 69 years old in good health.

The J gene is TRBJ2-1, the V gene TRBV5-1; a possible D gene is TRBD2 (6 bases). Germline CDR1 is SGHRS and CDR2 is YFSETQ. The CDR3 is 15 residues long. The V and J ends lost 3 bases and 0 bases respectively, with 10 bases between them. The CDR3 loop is CASSWDSSSYNEQFF. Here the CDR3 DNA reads TGCGCCAGCAGCTGGGACTCTAGCTCCTACAATGAGCAGTTCTTC.

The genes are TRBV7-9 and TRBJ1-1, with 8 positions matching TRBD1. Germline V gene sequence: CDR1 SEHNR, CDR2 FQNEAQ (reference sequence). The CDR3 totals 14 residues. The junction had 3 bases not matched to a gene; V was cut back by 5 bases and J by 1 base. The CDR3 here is CASSATGGNTEAFF. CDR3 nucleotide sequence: TGTGCCAGCAGCGCCACAGGGGGGAACACTGAAGCTTTCTTT.

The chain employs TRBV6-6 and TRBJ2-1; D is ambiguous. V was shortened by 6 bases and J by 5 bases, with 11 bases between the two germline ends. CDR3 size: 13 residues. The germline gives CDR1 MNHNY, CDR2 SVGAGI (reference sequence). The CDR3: CASSPAYNNEQFF. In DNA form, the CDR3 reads TGTGCCAGCAGCCCGGCCTACAACAATGAGCAGTTCTTC.

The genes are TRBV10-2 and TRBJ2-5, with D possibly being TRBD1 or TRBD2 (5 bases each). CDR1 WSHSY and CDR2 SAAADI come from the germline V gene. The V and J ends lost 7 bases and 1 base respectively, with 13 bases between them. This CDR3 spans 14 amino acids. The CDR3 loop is CASKEGPLQETQYF. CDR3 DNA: TGCGCCAGCAAAGAGGGGCCCCTCCAAGAGACCCAGTACTTC.

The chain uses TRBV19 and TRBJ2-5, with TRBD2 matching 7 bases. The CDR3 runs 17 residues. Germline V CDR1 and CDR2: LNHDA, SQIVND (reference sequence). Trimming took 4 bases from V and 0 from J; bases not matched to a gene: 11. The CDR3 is CASSRSLLATYQETQYF. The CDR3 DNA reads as TGTGCCAGTAGTAGGAGCCTACTAGCGACGTACCAAGAGACCCAGTACTTC.

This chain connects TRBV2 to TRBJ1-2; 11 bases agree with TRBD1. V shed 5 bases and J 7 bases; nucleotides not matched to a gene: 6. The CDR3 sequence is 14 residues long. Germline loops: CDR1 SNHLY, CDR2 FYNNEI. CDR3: CASSRDRGYSGYTF. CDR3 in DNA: TGTGCCAGCAGTCGGGACAGGGGGTACAGTGGCTACACCTTC.

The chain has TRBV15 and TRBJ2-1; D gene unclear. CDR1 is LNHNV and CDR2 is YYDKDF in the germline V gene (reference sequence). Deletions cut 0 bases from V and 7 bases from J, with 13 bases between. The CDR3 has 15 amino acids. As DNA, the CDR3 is TGTGCCACCAGCAGAGAAGTAGGCCTCCCGAATGAGCAGTTCTTC. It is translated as CATSREVGLPNEQFF.

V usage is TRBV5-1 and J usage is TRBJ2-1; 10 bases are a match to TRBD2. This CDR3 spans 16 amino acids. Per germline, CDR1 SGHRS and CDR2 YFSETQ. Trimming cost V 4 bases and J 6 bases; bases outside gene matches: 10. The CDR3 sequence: CASSPEPGLASNEQFF. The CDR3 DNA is TGCGCCAGCAGCCCGGAACCGGGACTAGCGTCCAATGAGCAGTTCTTC.

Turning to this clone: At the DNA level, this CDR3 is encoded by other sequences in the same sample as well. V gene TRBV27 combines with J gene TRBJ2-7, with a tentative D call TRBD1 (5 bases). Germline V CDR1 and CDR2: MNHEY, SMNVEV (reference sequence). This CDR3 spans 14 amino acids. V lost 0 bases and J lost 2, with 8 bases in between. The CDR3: CASSLSKGTYEQYF. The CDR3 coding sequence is TGTGCCAGCAGTTTATCGAAGGGGACCTACGAGCAGTACTTC.

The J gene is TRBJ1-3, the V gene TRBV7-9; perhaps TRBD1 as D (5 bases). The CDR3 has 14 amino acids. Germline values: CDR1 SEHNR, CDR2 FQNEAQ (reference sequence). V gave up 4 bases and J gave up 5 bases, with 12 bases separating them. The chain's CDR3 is CASSSGLSRNTIYF. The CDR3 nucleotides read TGTGCCAGCAGCTCGGGACTCTCCCGAAACACCATATATTTT.

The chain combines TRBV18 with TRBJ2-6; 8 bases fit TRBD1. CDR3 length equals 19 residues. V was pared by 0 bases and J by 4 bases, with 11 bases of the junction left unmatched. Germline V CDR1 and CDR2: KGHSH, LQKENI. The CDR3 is CASSPPGQGRRSGANVLTF. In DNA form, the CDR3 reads TGTGCCAGCTCACCACCAGGACAGGGAAGACGATCAGGGGCCAACGTCCTGACTTTC.

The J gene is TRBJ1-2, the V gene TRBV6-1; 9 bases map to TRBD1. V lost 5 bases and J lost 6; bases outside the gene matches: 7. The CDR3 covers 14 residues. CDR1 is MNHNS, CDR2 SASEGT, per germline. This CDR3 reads CASSQSGTGNGYTF. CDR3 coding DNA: TGTGCCAGCAGTCAATCCGGGACAGGGAATGGCTACACCTTC.

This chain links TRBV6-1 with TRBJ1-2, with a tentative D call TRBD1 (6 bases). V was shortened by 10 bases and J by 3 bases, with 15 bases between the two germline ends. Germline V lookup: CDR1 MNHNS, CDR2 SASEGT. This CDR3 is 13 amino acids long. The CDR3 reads CATNDGQYYGYTF. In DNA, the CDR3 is TGTGCCACCAACGACGGACAGTACTATGGCTACACCTTC.